The rows below give T cell receptor beta chains drawn from one sample of a study of tumor-infiltrating lymphocytes in primary liver carcinoma. TCRdb reprocessed the multiplex PCR reads with MiXCR, giving one entry per CDR3 protein. This table holds about 210,000 distinct CDR3 sequences, almost 65% found once. Material for sequencing was peripheral blood. The receptors were gathered from a woman aged 55 to 70 with primary liver carcinoma and hepatitis B virus infection. Each CDR3 is given with its conserved first and last residue. D genes are given only for firm matches. Only part of the rows carry a size: once, few, many, or a class if the clone is expanded.

v_call,clone_size,j_call,d_call,cdr3_length,cdr3_aa,cdr3_nt
TRBV6-1,.,TRBJ1-5,.,16,CAGSELEGSANQPQHF,TGTGCCGGCAGTGAATTAGAAGGGAGTGCCAATCAGCCCCAGCATTTT
TRBV11-3,.,TRBJ2-7,TRBD1,14,CASNRTGAANEQYF,TGTGCCAGCAACCGGACAGGGGCCGCCAACGAGCAGTACTTC
TRBV6-1,.,TRBJ1-5,.,15,CASSEVGTGNQPQHF,TGTGCCAGCAGTGAAGTGGGGACGGGGAATCAGCCCCAGCATTTT
TRBV11-2,few,TRBJ2-1,.,15,CASSPPGRIDNEQFF,TGTGCCAGCAGCCCTCCAGGGAGGATAGATAATGAGCAGTTCTTC
TRBV28,.,TRBJ2-5,.,15,CASSSSIGAGETQYF,TGTGCCAGCAGTTCCTCTATAGGGGCGGGGGAGACCCAGTACTTC
TRBV11-2,.,TRBJ2-7,.,14,CASSLYIGWNEQYF,TGTGCCAGCAGCTTATATATAGGGTGGAACGAGCAGTACTTC
TRBV21-1,few,TRBJ1-5,.,17,CASSVFRTAGSNQPQHF,TGTGCCAGCAGCGTCTTTCGGACGGCCGGGAGCAATCAGCCCCAGCATTTT
TRBV11-3,.,TRBJ2-7,.,16,CASSSEKGPGPYEQYF,TGTGCCAGCAGCTCGGAAAAAGGGCCCGGGCCCTACGAGCAGTACTTT
TRBV4-2,many,TRBJ2-2,.,14,CASSQAGNTGELFF,TGTGCCAGCAGCCAAGCTGGGAACACCGGGGAGCTGTTTTTT
TRBV12-3/TRBV12-4,many,TRBJ1-2,.,12,CASSLAGRGYTF,TGTGCCAGCAGTTTAGCAGGGAGAGGCTACACCTTC
TRBV11-2,many,TRBJ2-7,TRBD2,14,CASSPRTSGLWQYF,TGTGCCAGCAGCCCTCGGACTAGCGGACTTTGGCAGTACTTC
TRBV11-2,.,TRBJ1-5,.,15,CASNLDPGRNQPQHF,TGTGCCAGCAACCTCGACCCCGGAAGGAATCAGCCCCAGCATTTT
TRBV11-2,.,TRBJ2-2,.,15,CASNLESGSTGELFF,TGTGCCAGCAACTTAGAGTCAGGGTCCACCGGGGAGCTGTTCTTT
TRBV7-8,many,TRBJ2-6,.,16,CATAGRTISGANVLTF,TGTGCCACTGCGGGCCGTACCATCTCTGGGGCCAACGTCCTGACTTTC
TRBV7-8,.,TRBJ2-7,TRBD1,15,CASSLQLTGAYEQYF,TGTGCCAGCAGCCTTCAACTGACAGGGGCCTACGAGCAGTACTTC
TRBV5-4,few,TRBJ2-2,.,13,CASSFPNTGELFF,TGTGCCAGCAGCTTCCCTAACACCGGGGAGCTGTTTTTT
TRBV29-1,many,TRBJ1-3,.,14,CSAAIQSSGNTIYF,TGCAGCGCTGCGATACAGAGCTCTGGAAACACCATATATTTT
TRBV6-5,.,TRBJ2-1,.,13,CAISSGRYNERFF,TGTGCCATCAGTTCGGGACGGTACAATGAGCGGTTCTTC
TRBV6-6,once,TRBJ2-2,.,16,CTSSYPVGESTGEQFF,TGTACCAGCAGTTACCCAGTGGGAGAGAGCACCGGGGAGCAGTTTTTT
TRBV28,.,TRBJ2-5,TRBD1,16,CASSSRTGGPHETQYF,TGTGCCAGCAGTTCGCGGACAGGGGGACCACATGAGACCCAGTACTTC
TRBV11-2,.,TRBJ1-2,.,15,CACSSVGIGHYGYTF,TGTGCCTGCAGCTCGGTAGGGATAGGGCACTATGGCTACACCTTC
TRBV10-3,.,TRBJ1-3,TRBD1,17,CDISESQGAISGNTVYF,TGTGACATCAGTGAATCACAGGGGGCAATCTCTGGAAACACCGTATATTTT
TRBV13,few,TRBJ2-7,.,14,CASSFPGNTYEQYF,TGTGCCAGCTCCTTTCCGGGAAACACCTACGAGCAGTACTTC
TRBV11-3,few,TRBJ1-1,.,13,CASSLAGYTEAFF,TGTGCCAGCAGCCTTGCAGGGTACACTGAGGCTTTCTTT
TRBV10-3,.,TRBJ2-7,TRBD2,16,CAISDGTSGGLGEQYF,TGTGCCATCAGTGACGGGACTAGCGGGGGTTTGGGTGAGCAGTACTTC
TRBV6-5,.,TRBJ2-5,.,16,CASSYSSPLVAETQYF,TGTGCCAGCAGTTACTCGAGCCCACTCGTTGCGGAGACCCAGTACTTC
TRBV11-2,.,TRBJ2-3,.,10,CASSGDTQYF,TGTGCCAGCAGTGGAGATACGCAGTATTTT
TRBV6-5,once,TRBJ2-1,TRBD1,20,CASSYPRDRGGPRGYNEQFF,TGTGCCAGCAGTTACCCCCGGGACAGGGGTGGGCCGAGAGGCTACAATGAGCAGTTCTTC
TRBV24-1,.,TRBJ2-2,.,15,CATPGGTANTGELFF,TGTGCCACCCCAGGTGGGACCGCGAACACCGGGGAGCTGTTTTTT
TRBV28,once,TRBJ1-2,TRBD1,16,CARSTTHRGPPYGYTF,TGTGCCCGCAGTACTACGCACAGGGGTCCTCCCTATGGCTACACCTTC
TRBV4-2,.,TRBJ1-6,TRBD1,16,CASSDRGSDRNSFLHF,TGTGCCAGCAGCGACAGGGGGTCTGACAGAAATTCATTCCTCCACTTT
TRBV11-1,once,TRBJ1-6,TRBD1,15,CAISLLSGQISPLHF,TGTGCCATCAGCTTACTTTCGGGACAGATTTCACCCCTCCACTTT
TRBV5-4,few,TRBJ2-2,TRBD1,17,CASSPPGQGAITGELFF,TGTGCCAGCAGCCCGCCGGGACAGGGGGCGATTACCGGGGAGCTGTTTTTT
TRBV6-1,once,TRBJ2-7,.,14,CASGEQGLTYEQYF,TGTGCCAGCGGTGAGCAGGGGCTCACCTACGAGCAGTACTTC
TRBV7-9,.,TRBJ2-3,TRBD1,15,CTSSLVGQGHQPQYF,TGTACCAGCAGCTTAGTGGGACAGGGTCATCAGCCCCAGTATTTT
TRBV5-5,.,TRBJ2-7,.,11,CASNTRDEECF,TGTGCCAGCAATACGAGAGACGAGGAGTGCTTC
TRBV6-2/TRBV6-3,many,TRBJ2-1,TRBD2,16,CASRGVAGGRLNEQFF,TGTGCCAGCAGGGGTGTAGCGGGAGGACGGCTCAATGAGCAGTTCTTC
TRBV11-2,.,TRBJ2-1,.,16,CASSRTHRTVQVDQSF,TGTGCCAGCAGCCGAACGCATAGGACGGTGCAGGTGGATCAGTCCTTC
TRBV6-6,.,TRBJ2-7,.,14,CASSPRPSTYEQYF,TGTGCCAGCAGCCCCAGGCCGAGCACCTACGAGCAATACTTC
TRBV5-4,many,TRBJ2-7,TRBD2,15,CASSSTLAGAGEQYF,TGTGCCAGCAGCTCCACCTTAGCGGGAGCAGGGGAGCAGTACTTC
TRBV12-5,many,TRBJ2-5,.,15,CASGWMTERQETQYF,TGTGCTAGTGGTTGGATGACAGAACGCCAAGAGACCCAGTACTTC
TRBV12-3/TRBV12-4,.,TRBJ2-4,.,15,CASSLVKGPKNIQYF,TGTGCCAGCAGTTTAGTTAAGGGACCCAAAAACATTCAGTACTTC